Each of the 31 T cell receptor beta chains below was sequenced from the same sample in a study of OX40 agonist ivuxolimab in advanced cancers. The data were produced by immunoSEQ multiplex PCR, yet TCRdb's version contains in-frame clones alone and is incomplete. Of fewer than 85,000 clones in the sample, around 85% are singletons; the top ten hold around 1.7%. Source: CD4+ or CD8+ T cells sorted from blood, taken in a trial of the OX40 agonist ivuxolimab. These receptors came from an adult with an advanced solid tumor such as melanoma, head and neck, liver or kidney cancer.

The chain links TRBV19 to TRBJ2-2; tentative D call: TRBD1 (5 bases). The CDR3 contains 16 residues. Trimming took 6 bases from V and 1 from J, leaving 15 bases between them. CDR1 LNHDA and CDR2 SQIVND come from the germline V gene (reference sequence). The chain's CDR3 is CASSPQGNLNTGELFF. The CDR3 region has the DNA TGTGCCAGTAGCCCCCAGGGAAACCTGAACACCGGGGAGCTGTTTTTT.

In DNA, the CDR3 is TGTGCCAGCAGTAGATCGTTTGGGGGCAGGGGAATGAGTGGCAATCAGCCCCAGCATTTT. Its protein product is CASSRSFGGRGMSGNQPQHF. V usage is TRBV28 and J usage is TRBJ1-5; possible D gene TRBD1, 6 bases. In germline, CDR1 is MDHEN, CDR2 SYDVKM. Trimming took off 5 bases at V and 2 bases at J, with 28 bases between the two ends. This CDR3 spans 20 amino acids. The full variable domain, with the rest looked up from reference TRBV28 and TRBJ1-5, is DVKVTQSSRYLVKRTGEKVFLECVQDMDHENMFWYRQDPGLGLRLIYFSYDVKMKEKGDIPEGYSVSREKKERFSLILESASTNQTSMYLCASSRSFGGRGMSGNQPQHFGDGTRLSIL.

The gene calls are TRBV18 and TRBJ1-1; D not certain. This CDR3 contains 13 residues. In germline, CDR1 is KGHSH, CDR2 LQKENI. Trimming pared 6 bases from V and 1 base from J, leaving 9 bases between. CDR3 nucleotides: TGTGCCAGCTCTCTCCGGGGGAACACTGAAGCTTTCTTT. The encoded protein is CASSLRGNTEAFF.

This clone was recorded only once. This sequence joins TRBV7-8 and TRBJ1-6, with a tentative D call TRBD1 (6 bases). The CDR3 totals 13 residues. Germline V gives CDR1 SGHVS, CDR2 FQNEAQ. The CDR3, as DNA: TGTGGGTGCGGGGGCGCCTATAATTCACCCCTCCACTTT. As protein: CGCGGAYNSPLHF.

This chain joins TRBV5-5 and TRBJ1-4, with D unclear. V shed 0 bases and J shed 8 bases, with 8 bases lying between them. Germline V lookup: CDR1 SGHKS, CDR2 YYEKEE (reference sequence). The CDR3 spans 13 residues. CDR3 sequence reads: CASSLAAGEKLFF. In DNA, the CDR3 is TGTGCCAGCAGCTTGGCAGCGGGGGAAAAACTGTTTTTT.

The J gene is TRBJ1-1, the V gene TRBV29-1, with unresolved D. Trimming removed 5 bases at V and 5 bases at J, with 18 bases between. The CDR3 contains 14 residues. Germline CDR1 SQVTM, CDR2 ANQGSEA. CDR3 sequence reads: CSVQLRIQITEAFF. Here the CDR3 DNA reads TGCAGCGTTCAGCTACGGATCCAGATAACTGAAGCTTTCTTT.

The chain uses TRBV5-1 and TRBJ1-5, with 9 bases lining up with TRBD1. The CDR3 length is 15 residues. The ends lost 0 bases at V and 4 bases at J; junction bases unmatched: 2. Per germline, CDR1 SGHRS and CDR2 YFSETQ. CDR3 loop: CASSLAGTGNQPQHF. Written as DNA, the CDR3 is TGCGCCAGCAGCTTGGCCGGGACAGGGAATCAGCCCCAGCATTTT.

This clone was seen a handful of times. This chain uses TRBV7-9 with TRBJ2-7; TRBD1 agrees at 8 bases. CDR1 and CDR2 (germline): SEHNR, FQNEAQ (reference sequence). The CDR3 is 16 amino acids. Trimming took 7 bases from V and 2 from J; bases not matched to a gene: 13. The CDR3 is CASKGQDWGDTYEQYF. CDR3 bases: TGTGCCAGCAAGGGACAGGATTGGGGGGATACCTACGAGCAGTACTTC.

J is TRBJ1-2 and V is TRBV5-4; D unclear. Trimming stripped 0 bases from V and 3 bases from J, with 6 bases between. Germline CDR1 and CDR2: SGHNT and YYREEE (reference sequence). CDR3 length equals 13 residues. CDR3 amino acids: CASSLGLDYGYTF. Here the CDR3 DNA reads TGTGCCAGCAGCTTGGGTTTGGACTATGGCTACACCTTC.

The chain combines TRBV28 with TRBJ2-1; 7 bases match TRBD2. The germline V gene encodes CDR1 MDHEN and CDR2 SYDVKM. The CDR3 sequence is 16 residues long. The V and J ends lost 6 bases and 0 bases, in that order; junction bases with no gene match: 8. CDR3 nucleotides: TGTGCCAGCAGGACGAGGACGGGAGGCTCCTACAATGAGCAGTTCTTC. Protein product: CASRTRTGGSYNEQFF.

The CDR3 here is CASSIMTGSSSGNTIYF. The CDR3 DNA reads as TGTGCCAGTAGTATAATGACAGGTTCGAGCTCTGGAAACACCATATATTTT. This chain links TRBV19 with TRBJ1-3, with D maybe TRBD1 (6 bases). Germline V gives CDR1 LNHDA, CDR2 SQIVND (reference sequence). The CDR3 runs to 17 residues. Trimming removed 2 bases at V and 0 bases at J, with 14 bases between.

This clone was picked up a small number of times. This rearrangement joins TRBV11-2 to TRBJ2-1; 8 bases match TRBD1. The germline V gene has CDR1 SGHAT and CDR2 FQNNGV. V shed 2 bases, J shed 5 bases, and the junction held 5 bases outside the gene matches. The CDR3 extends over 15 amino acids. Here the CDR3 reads CASSLMGQVNNEQFF. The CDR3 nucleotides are TGTGCCAGCAGCTTAATGGGACAGGTTAACAATGAGCAGTTCTTC.

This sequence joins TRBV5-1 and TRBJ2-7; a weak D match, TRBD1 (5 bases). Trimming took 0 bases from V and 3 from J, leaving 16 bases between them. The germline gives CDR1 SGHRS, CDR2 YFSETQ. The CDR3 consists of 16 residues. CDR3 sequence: CASSLDPGNWDYEQYF. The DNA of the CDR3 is TGCGCCAGCAGCTTGGATCCAGGGAACTGGGACTACGAGCAGTACTTC. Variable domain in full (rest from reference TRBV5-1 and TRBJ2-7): KAGVTQTPRYLIKTRGQQVTLSCSPISGHRSVSWYQQTPGQGLQFLFEYFSETQRNKGNFPGRFSGRQFSNSRSEMNVSTLELGDSALYLCASSLDPGNWDYEQYFGPGTRLTVT.

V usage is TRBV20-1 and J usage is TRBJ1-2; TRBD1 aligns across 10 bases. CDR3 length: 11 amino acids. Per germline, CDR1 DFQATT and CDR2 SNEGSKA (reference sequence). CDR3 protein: CRPGTGEGYTF. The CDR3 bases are TGCAGACCCGGGACAGGGGAAGGCTACACCTTC.

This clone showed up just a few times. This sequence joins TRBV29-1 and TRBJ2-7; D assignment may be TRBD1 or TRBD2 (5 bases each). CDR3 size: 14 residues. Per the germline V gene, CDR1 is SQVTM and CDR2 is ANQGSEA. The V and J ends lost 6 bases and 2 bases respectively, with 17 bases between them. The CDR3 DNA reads TGCAGCGTCCCAGCGCCGGGACGGACCTACGAGCAGTACTTC. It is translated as CSVPAPGRTYEQYF.

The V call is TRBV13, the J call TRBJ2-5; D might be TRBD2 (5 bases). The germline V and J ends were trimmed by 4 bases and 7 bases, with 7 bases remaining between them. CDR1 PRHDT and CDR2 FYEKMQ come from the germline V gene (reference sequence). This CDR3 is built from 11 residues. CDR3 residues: CASSSSGTQYF. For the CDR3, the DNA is TGTGCCAGCAGCTCCAGCGGGACCCAGTACTTC.

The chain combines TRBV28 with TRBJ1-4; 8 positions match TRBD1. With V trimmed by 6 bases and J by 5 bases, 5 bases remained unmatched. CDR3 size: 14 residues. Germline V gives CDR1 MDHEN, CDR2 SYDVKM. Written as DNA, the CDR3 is TGTGCCAGCAGGGGGACAGGAGGCAATGAAAAACTGTTTTTT. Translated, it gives CASRGTGGNEKLFF.

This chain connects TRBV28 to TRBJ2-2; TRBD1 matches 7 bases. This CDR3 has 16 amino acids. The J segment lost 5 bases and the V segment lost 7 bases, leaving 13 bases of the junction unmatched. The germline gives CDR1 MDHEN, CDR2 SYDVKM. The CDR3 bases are TGTGCCAGCACCGAAAACAGGGGTTTCGAAACCGGGGAGCTGTTTTTT. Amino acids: CASTENRGFETGELFF. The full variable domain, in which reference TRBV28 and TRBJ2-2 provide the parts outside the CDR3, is DVKVTQSSRYLVKRTGEKVFLECVQDMDHENMFWYRQDPGLGLRLIYFSYDVKMKEKGDIPEGYSVSREKKERFSLILESASTNQTSMYLCASTENRGFETGELFFGEGSRLTVL.

The CDR3 sequence: CASSQPTGGGETQYF. The CDR3 DNA follows: TGCGCCAGCAGCCAACCGACAGGGGGCGGCGAGACCCAGTACTTC. V gene TRBV5-1 combines with J gene TRBJ2-5; 10 positions agree with TRBD1. V gave up 4 bases and J gave up 5 bases; unmatched junction bases: 8. The CDR3 spans 15 residues. Per the germline V gene, CDR1 is SGHRS and CDR2 is YFSETQ.

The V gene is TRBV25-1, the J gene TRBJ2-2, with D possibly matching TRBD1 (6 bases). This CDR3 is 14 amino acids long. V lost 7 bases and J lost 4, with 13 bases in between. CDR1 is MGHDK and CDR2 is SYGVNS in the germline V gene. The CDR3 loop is CASMTDRITGELFF. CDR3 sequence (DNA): TGTGCCAGCATGACGGACAGAATCACCGGGGAGCTGTTTTTT.

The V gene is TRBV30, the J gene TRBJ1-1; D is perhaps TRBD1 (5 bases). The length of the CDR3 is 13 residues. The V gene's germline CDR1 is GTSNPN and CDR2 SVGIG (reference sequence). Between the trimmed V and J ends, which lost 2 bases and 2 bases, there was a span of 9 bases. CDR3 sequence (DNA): TGTGCCTGGAGTAGGGACTATAACACTGAAGCTTTCTTT. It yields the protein CAWSRDYNTEAFF.

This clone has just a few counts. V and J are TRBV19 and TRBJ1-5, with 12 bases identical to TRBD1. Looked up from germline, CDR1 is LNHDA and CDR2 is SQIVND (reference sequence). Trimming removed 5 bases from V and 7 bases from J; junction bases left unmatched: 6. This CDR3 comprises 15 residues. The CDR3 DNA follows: TGTGCCAGTAGTCCCCGGGACAGGGGGCCACAGCCCCAGCATTTT. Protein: CASSPRDRGPQPQHF.

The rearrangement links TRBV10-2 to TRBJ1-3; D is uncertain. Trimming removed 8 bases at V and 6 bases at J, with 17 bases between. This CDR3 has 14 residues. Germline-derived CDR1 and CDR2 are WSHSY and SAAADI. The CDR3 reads CASGRTGGENTIYF. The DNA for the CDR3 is TGCGCCAGCGGCAGAACGGGCGGGGAAAACACCATATATTTT.

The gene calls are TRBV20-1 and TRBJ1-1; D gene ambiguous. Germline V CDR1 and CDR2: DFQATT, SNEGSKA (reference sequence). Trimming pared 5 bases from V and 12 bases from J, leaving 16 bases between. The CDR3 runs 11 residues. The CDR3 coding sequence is TGCAGTGCTCGTCATCATTCCGGAACTTTCTTT. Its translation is CSARHHSGTFF.

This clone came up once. The CDR3 sequence is CASSTTGGSNEQYF. The CDR3 DNA is TGTGCCAGCTCAACTACAGGGGGTTCCAACGAGCAGTACTTC. The rearrangement joins TRBV18 to TRBJ2-7; 8 bases agree with TRBD1. The CDR3 spans 14 residues. From germline, CDR1 is KGHSH and CDR2 LQKENI. The V and J ends lost 5 bases and 5 bases, in that order; junction bases with no gene match: 8.

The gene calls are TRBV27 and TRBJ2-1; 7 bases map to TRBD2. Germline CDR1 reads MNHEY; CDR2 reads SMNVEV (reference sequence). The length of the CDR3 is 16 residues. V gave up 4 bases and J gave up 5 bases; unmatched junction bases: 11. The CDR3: CASSSWDYIKHNEQFF. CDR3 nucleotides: TGTGCCAGCAGTTCATGGGACTACATTAAGCACAATGAGCAGTTCTTC.

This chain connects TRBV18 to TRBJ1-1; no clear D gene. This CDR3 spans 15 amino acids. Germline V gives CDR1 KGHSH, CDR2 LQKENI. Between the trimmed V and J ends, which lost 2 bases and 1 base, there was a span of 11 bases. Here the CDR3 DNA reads TGTGCCAGCTCACCATGGCTAAACAGGAACACTGAAGCTTTCTTT. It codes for CASSPWLNRNTEAFF.

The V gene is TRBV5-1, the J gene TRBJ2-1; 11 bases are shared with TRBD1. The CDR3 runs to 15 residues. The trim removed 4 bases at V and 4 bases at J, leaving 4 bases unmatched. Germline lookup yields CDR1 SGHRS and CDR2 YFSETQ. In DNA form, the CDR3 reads TGCGCCAGCAGCAACGGGACAGGGGGTTACAATGAGCAGTTCTTC. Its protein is CASSNGTGGYNEQFF.

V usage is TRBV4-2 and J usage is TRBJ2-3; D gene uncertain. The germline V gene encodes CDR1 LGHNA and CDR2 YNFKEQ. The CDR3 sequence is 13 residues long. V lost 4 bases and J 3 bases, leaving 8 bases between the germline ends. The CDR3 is CASSLITTDTQYF. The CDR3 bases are TGTGCCAGCAGCCTAATTACGACAGATACGCAGTATTTT.

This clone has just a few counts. The CDR3 DNA reads as TGTGCCAGCAGCTTAAGGGGGGGGCACACAGATACGCAGTATTTT. It codes for CASSLRGGHTDTQYF. This sequence joins TRBV7-3 and TRBJ2-3; maybe TRBD2 (7 bases). The V and J ends lost 1 base and 2 bases respectively, with 10 bases between them. The CDR3 is 15 residues long. The V gene's germline CDR1 is SGHTA and CDR2 FQGTGA.

As DNA, the CDR3 is TGTGCCAGCAGCGCAGGGAGCGGGGGGCGGTATGAGCAGTTCTTC. This encodes CASSAGSGGRYEQFF. V is TRBV7-2 and J is TRBJ2-1, with 9 nucleotides matching TRBD2. The CDR3 covers 15 residues. V lost 5 bases and J lost 8; bases outside the gene matches: 10. Germline V gives CDR1 SGHTA, CDR2 FQGNSA. Combining the CDR3 with reference TRBV7-2 and TRBJ2-1 gives the whole variable domain GAGVSQSPSNKVTEKGKDVELRCDPISGHTALYWYRQSLGQGLEFLIYFQGNSAPDKSGLPSDRFSAERTGGSVSTLTIQRTQQEDSAVYLCASSAGSGGRYEQFFGPGTRLTVL.